This T cell receptor beta chain was retrieved from a study of cytomegalovirus exposure and HLA in healthy donors. Germline values: CDR1 GTSNPN, CDR2 SVGIG (reference sequence). The CDR3 covers 13 residues. V lost 7 bases and J lost 4; bases outside the gene matches: 6. Primers: 60 Vbeta forward and 13 Jbeta reverse. Original processing notes: Per a later analysis, the number of unique TCR beta chains was around 80 million, of which 8.5 million to 11 million were shared. This table comes from immunoSEQ multiplex PCR, and its TCRdb copy is limited to in-frame clones, with some not included. Clone size and V and J calls were adopted from that table, with D and trimming inferred from the DNA. Found here are some 150,000 clones, nearly 80% of them singletons; the top ten hold 9.5% to 10%. With regard to this clone: What it binds is unknown.

Study-level findings and limits: TCR association rates varied by HLA locus in a later analysis, with DRB1 highest and HLA-C lowest. Researchers catalogued 164 TCR beta chains as cytomegalovirus-associated.

The chain has TRBV30 and TRBJ1-4, with TRBD1 matching over 7 bases. The sample was PBMCs. This receptor was identified in a man younger than 35 in good health and CMV-seropositive. CDR3 protein: CAYPGTDNEKLFF. The CDR3 DNA is TGTGCCTACCCCGGGACAGATAATGAAAAACTGTTTTTT.